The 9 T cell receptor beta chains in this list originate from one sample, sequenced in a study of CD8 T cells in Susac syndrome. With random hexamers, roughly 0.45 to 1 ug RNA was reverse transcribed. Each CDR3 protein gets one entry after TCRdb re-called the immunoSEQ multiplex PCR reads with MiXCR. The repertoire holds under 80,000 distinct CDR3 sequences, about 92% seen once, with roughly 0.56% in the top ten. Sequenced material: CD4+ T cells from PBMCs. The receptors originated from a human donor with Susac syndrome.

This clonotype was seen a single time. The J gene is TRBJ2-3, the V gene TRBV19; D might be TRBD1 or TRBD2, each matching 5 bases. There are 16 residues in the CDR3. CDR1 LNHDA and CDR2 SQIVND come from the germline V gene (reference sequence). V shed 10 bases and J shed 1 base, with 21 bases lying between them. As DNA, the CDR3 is TGTGCCACCTCCCCCCCCGGGGCCCTTGGCACAGATACGCAGTATTTT. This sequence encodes CATSPPGALGTDTQYF.

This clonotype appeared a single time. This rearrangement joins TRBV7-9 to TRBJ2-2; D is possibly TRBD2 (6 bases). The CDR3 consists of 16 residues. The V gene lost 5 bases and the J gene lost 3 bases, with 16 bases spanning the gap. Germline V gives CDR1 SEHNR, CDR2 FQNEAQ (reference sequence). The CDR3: CASSKILSGHTGELFF. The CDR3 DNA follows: TGTGCCAGCAGCAAGATTCTTAGCGGACACACCGGGGAGCTGTTTTTT.

CDR3 in amino acids: CSVRDMRNTEAFF. CDR3 nucleotide sequence: TGCAGCGTTCGGGACATGAGGAACACTGAAGCTTTCTTT. The V call is TRBV29-1, the J call TRBJ1-1; D possibly corresponds to TRBD1 (6 bases). With 5 bases removed from V and 1 base from J, the gap between germline ends came to 11 bases. Germline V gene data show CDR1 as SQVTM and CDR2 as ANQGSEA. The CDR3 runs 13 residues.

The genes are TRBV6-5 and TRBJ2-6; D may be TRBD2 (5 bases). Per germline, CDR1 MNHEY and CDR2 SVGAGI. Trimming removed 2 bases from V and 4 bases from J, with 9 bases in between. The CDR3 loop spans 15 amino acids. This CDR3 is CASSYRGSGANVLTF. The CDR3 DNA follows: TGTGCCAGCAGTTACCGAGGGTCCGGGGCCAACGTCCTGACTTTC.

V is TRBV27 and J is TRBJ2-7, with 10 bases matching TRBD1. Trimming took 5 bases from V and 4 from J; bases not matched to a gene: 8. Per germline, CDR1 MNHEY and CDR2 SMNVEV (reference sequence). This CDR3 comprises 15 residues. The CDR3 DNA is TGTGCCAGCAGTCGGGGGACAGGGGCATTTTACGAGCAGTACTTC. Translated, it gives CASSRGTGAFYEQYF.

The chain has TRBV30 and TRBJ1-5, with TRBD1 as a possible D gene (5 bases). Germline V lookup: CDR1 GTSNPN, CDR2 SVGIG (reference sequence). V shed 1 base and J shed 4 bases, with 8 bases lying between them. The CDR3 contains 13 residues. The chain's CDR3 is CAWSEQANQPQHF. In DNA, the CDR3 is TGTGCCTGGAGTGAACAGGCAAATCAGCCCCAGCATTTT.

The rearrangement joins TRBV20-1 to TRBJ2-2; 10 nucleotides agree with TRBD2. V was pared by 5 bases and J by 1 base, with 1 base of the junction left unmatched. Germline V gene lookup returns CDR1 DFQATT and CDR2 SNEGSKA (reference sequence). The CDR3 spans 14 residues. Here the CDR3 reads CSARTSGNTGELFF. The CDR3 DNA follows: TGCAGTGCTCGGACTAGCGGGAACACCGGGGAGCTGTTTTTT.

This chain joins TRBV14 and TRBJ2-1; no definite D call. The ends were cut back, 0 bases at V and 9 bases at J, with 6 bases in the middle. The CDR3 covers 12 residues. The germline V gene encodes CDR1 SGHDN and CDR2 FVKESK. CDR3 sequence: CASSQERFEQFF. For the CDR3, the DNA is TGTGCCAGCAGCCAAGAAAGGTTTGAGCAGTTCTTC.

CDR3: CASSFREGERYF. The CDR3 region has the DNA TGTGCCAGCAGCTTTCGGGAGGGGGAGAGGTATTTT. J is TRBJ2-3 and V is TRBV7-2; 8 bases line up with TRBD2. With 3 bases clipped from V and 14 bases from J, the junction kept 7 bases outside the gene matches. CDR1 is SGHTA and CDR2 is FQGNSA in the germline V gene. This CDR3 is 12 amino acids long.